Detailed here is one T cell receptor (beta chain). Its antigen remains unidentified. The length of the CDR3 is 14 residues. The germline gives CDR1 MGHRA, CDR2 YSYEKL. Trimming stripped 0 bases from V and 1 base from J, with 6 bases between. Assay used: immunoSEQ multiplex PCR; TCRdb lists only in-frame clones, some missing. The top ten clones hold about an eighth of a sample with about 64,000 clones, 75% to 85% of them seen once. These data originate in a study of T cell responses to AZD1222 COVID-19 vaccine. Study-wide results and caveats: None of the repertoires were sampled until the peak T cell response had passed.

V usage is TRBV4-1 and J usage is TRBJ1-1; no clear D gene. The sequenced sample was peripheral blood, obtained 28 days after the second AZD1222 dose. The receptor comes from an adult who received the AZD1222 COVID-19 vaccine. Here the CDR3 reads CASSQDLRNTEAFF. In DNA form, the CDR3 reads TGCGCCAGCAGCCAAGATTTACGGAACACTGAAGCTTTCTTT.